A single sample is the source of the 31 T cell receptor beta chains below, sequenced in a study of blood T cell repertoires in COVID-19. Clones were sequenced by immunoSEQ multiplex PCR, and TCRdb holds only the in-frame ones, with some missing. The sample yields under 250,000 clones, 92% seen once. The source material was peripheral blood. Source of these receptors: a man aged 25-45 years with acute or convalescent COVID-19.

V gene TRBV3-1 (or the pseudogene TRBV3-2) combines with J gene TRBJ2-5; no firm D call. Germline-derived CDR1 and CDR2 are LGHDT and YNNKEL (reference sequence). The V and J ends lost 2 bases and 3 bases respectively, with 7 bases between them. The CDR3 has 13 amino acids. The CDR3 DNA sequence: TGTGCCAGCAGCCAATCAGGAAAAGAGACCCAGTACTTC. This translates into CASSQSGKETQYF.

The chain is built from TRBV5-4 and TRBJ2-2, with D possibly matching TRBD2 (5 bases). The CDR3 is made up of 12 amino acids. Trimming pared 3 bases from V and 8 bases from J, leaving 8 bases between. Germline-derived CDR1 and CDR2 are SGHNT and YYREEE (reference sequence). CDR3 protein: CASSSRGGELFF. CDR3 sequence (DNA): TGTGCCAGCAGCTCGCGAGGGGGGGAGCTGTTTTTT. Filled out from reference TRBV5-4 and TRBJ2-2, the complete variable domain reads ETGVTQSPTHLIKTRGQQVTLRCSSQSGHNTVSWYQQALGQGPQFIFQYYREEENGRGNFPPRFSGLQFPNYSSELNVNALELDDSALYLCASSSRGGELFFGEGSRLTVL.

V gene TRBV3-1 (or the pseudogene TRBV3-2) combines with J gene TRBJ2-7; the D gene is possibly TRBD2 (5 bases). The length of the CDR3 is 12 residues. CDR1 is LGHDT and CDR2 is YNNKEL in the germline V gene (reference sequence). With 8 bases removed from V and 6 bases from J, the gap between germline ends came to 14 bases. The CDR3 reads CASRPGSGEQYF. CDR3 DNA sequence: TGTGCCAGCCGCCCGGGGTCCGGCGAGCAGTACTTC.

This rearrangement joins TRBV29-1 to TRBJ1-2, with TRBD1 as a possible D gene (5 bases). Trimming removed 7 bases from V and 1 base from J, with 16 bases in between. Germline V gene data show CDR1 as SQVTM and CDR2 as ANQGSEA. This CDR3 region has 14 residues. CDR3 residues: CSAQMTTVNYGYTF. In DNA, the CDR3 is TGCAGCGCTCAAATGACGACAGTTAACTATGGCTACACCTTC.

This chain uses TRBV28 with TRBJ1-6; TRBD1 is a possible D gene (5 bases). The CDR3 is 15 amino acids. The germline gives CDR1 MDHEN, CDR2 SYDVKM. The V gene lost 3 bases and the J gene lost 8 bases, with 14 bases spanning the gap. The CDR3 DNA reads TGTGCCAGCAGTTTTATGGGGGGGAGGTATTCACCCCTCCACTTT. Encoded protein: CASSFMGGRYSPLHF.

V gene TRBV19 combines with J gene TRBJ2-2; 7 bases line up with TRBD2. V lost 8 bases to trimming and J lost 3 bases; unmatched junction nucleotides: 3. CDR1 is LNHDA and CDR2 is SQIVND in the germline V gene (reference sequence). The CDR3 is 13 residues long. CDR3 amino acids: CASLTSHTGELFF. DNA for the CDR3: TGTGCCAGTTTGACTAGCCACACCGGGGAGCTGTTTTTT.

The CDR3, as DNA: TGTGCCAGCAGCCGGGACACATATGGCTACACCTTC. Its protein is CASSRDTYGYTF. The chain combines TRBV7-9 with TRBJ1-2, with D tentatively TRBD1 (6 bases). V was clipped by 5 bases and J by 5 bases, with 9 bases between them. CDR1 is SEHNR and CDR2 is FQNEAQ in the germline V gene (reference sequence). The CDR3 consists of 12 residues.

This clone came up once. The gene calls are TRBV27 and TRBJ2-7, with TRBD1 matching 8 bases. In germline, CDR1 is MNHEY, CDR2 SMNVEV (reference sequence). V dropped 5 bases and J dropped 0; count of bases not matched to a gene: 6. The CDR3 length is 15 residues. In DNA form, the CDR3 reads TGTGCCAGCAGTAGGGGGGACAGGACCTCCTACGAGCAGTACTTC. Protein sequence: CASSRGDRTSYEQYF.

The chain recombines TRBV11-2 with TRBJ1-2; possible D gene TRBD1, 6 bases. The CDR3 consists of 16 residues. Trimming left V 5 bases short and J 4 bases short, with 20 bases between. The germline CDR1 and CDR2 sequences are SGHAT and FQNNGV. The CDR3 sequence: CASSRGGGGPLYGYTF. The CDR3 DNA reads as TGTGCCAGCAGCCGAGGAGGGGGGGGTCCCCTCTATGGCTACACCTTC.

This rearrangement joins TRBV7-2 to TRBJ1-1; a weak D match, TRBD1 (5 bases). CDR3 length: 18 amino acids. V lost 5 bases to trimming and J lost 4 bases, with 26 bases between them. The germline V gene has CDR1 SGHTA and CDR2 FQGNSA. CDR3: CASSVRGVDAQFGTEAFF. CDR3 nucleotides: TGTGCCAGCAGCGTCCGGGGGGTCGACGCCCAGTTTGGCACTGAAGCTTTCTTT.

The genes are TRBV28 and TRBJ1-5; no reliable D call. The germline V and J ends were trimmed by 1 base and 6 bases, with 4 bases remaining between them. Germline V gene sequence: CDR1 MDHEN, CDR2 SYDVKM. This CDR3 has 12 residues. The chain's CDR3 is CASSLYRQPQHF. CDR3 nucleotide sequence: TGTGCCAGCAGTTTATATCGTCAGCCCCAGCATTTT.

On this clone: Other DNA sequences within the sample encode an identical CDR3. The chain combines TRBV9 with TRBJ2-7; TRBD2 aligns across 7 bases. Trimming took 2 bases from V and 2 from J; bases not matched to a gene: 7. The CDR3 is made up of 15 amino acids. Germline loops: CDR1 SGDLS, CDR2 YYNGEE. CDR3 DNA sequence: TGTGCCAGCAGCGTCCTAGCGGATCAGACCTACGAGCAGTACTTC. It codes for CASSVLADQTYEQYF.

V usage is TRBV7-3 and J usage is TRBJ2-1; TRBD1 aligns across 7 bases. Per germline, CDR1 SGHTA and CDR2 FQGTGA. Losses at the gene ends were 5 bases for V and 7 bases for J; bases not matched to a gene: 14. The CDR3 contains 16 residues. The CDR3 nucleotides are TGTGCCAGCAGCCCGCAGACGGGCACAGGGGAAAATGAGCAGTTCTTC. Translated: CASSPQTGTGENEQFF. The full variable domain, completed using reference TRBV7-3 and TRBJ2-1, is GAGVSQTPSNKVTEKGKYVELRCDPISGHTALYWYRQSLGQGPEFLIYFQGTGAADDSGLPNDRFFAVRPEGSVSTLKIQRTERGDSAVYLCASSPQTGTGENEQFFGPGTRLTVL.

The V and J genes are TRBV2 and TRBJ2-1; 9 nucleotides align to TRBD2. CDR1 is SNHLY and CDR2 is FYNNEI in the germline V gene. V lost 7 bases to trimming and J lost 8 bases; unmatched junction nucleotides: 12. CDR3 length: 15 amino acids. CDR3 nucleotide sequence: TGTGCCAGCATGGAGGGCGGGAGGGCCGGCGATGAGCAGTTCTTC. Amino acid sequence: CASMEGGRAGDEQFF. Combining the CDR3 with reference TRBV2 and TRBJ2-1 gives the whole variable domain EPEVTQTPSHQVTQMGQEVILRCVPISNHLYFYWYRQILGQKVEFLVSFYNNEISEKSEIFDDQFSVERPDGSNFTLKIRSTKLEDSAMYFCASMEGGRAGDEQFFGPGTRLTVL.

V gene TRBV5-8 combines with J gene TRBJ1-6; 9 bases agree with TRBD1. V lost 3 bases, J lost 9 bases, and 4 bases stayed unmatched. This CDR3 contains 14 residues. Germline CDR1 and CDR2: SGHTS and YDEGEE. CDR3 sequence (DNA): TGTGCCAGCAGCTCTACAGGGGGCGGTTCACCCCTCCACTTT. Its translation is CASSSTGGGSPLHF. The full variable domain, with the rest looked up from reference TRBV5-8 and TRBJ1-6, is EAGVTQSPTHLIKTRGQQATLRCSPISGHTSVYWYQQALGLGLQFLLWYDEGEERNRGNFPPRFSGRQFPNYSSELNVNALELEDSALYLCASSSTGGGSPLHFGNGTRLTVT.

This chain connects TRBV4-2 to TRBJ2-7; tentative D call: TRBD2 (5 bases). The V gene lost 2 bases and the J gene lost 2 bases, with 13 bases spanning the gap. Germline lookup yields CDR1 LGHNA and CDR2 YNFKEQ. The CDR3 length is 15 residues. CDR3 sequence reads: CASSQTDSDAYEQYF. CDR3 in DNA: TGTGCCAGCAGCCAAACGGACTCTGACGCCTACGAGCAGTACTTC.

The rearrangement joins TRBV7-3 to TRBJ2-5, with 12 bases matching TRBD2. Trimming cost V 0 bases and J 4 bases; bases outside gene matches: 6. Germline-derived CDR1 and CDR2 are SGHTA and FQGTGA. The CDR3 extends over 17 amino acids. In DNA, the CDR3 is TGTGCCAGCAGCTTAACTTCTAGCGGGAGGGCACCAGAGACCCAGTACTTC. It is translated as CASSLTSSGRAPETQYF.

This chain joins TRBV7-4 and TRBJ1-1; 7 bases align to TRBD1. With V trimmed by 5 bases and J by 7 bases, 10 bases remained unmatched. The CDR3 spans 14 residues. Looked up from germline, CDR1 is SGHVT and CDR2 is SQSDAQ. CDR3 sequence: CASSNGQDDSEAFF. CDR3 coding DNA: TGTGCCAGCAGCAATGGACAGGACGACAGTGAAGCTTTCTTT.

V gene TRBV7-8 combines with J gene TRBJ1-6; 7 nucleotides align to TRBD1. Germline lookup yields CDR1 SGHVS and CDR2 FQNEAQ. The junction had 5 bases not matched to a gene; V was cut back by 6 bases and J by 3 bases. The CDR3 is 15 residues long. CDR3 DNA sequence: TGTGCCAGCAGATCAACAGGGGACTATAATTCACCCCTCCACTTT. This gives the protein CASRSTGDYNSPLHF.

This clone was detected only a few times. The CDR3 is CASSLGQAYNEKLFF. CDR3 DNA: TGTGCCAGCAGCCTCGGACAGGCTTATAATGAAAAACTGTTTTTT. The chain links TRBV6-2 or TRBV6-3 to TRBJ1-4; TRBD1 agrees at 7 bases. Trimming cost V 6 bases and J 4 bases; bases outside gene matches: 8. This CDR3 comprises 15 residues. Germline assignment: CDR1 MNHEY and CDR2 SVGEGT.

The rearrangement joins TRBV3-1 (or the pseudogene TRBV3-2) to TRBJ1-2, with 7 bases aligning to TRBD1. V shed 4 bases, J shed 1 base, and the junction held 3 bases outside the gene matches. Germline V lookup: CDR1 LGHDT, CDR2 YNNKEL (reference sequence). The CDR3 runs to 14 residues. CDR3 residues: CASSPGQVNYGYTF. CDR3 in DNA: TGTGCCAGCAGCCCCGGACAGGTTAACTATGGCTACACCTTC.

CDR3 region: CASSLVAGIDGYTF. DNA for the CDR3: TGCGCCAGCAGCTTGGTTGCCGGGATCGATGGCTACACCTTC. The rearrangement uses TRBV5-1 and TRBJ1-2; D call uncertain. Between the trimmed V and J ends, which lost 0 bases and 6 bases, there was a span of 12 bases. CDR3 size: 14 residues. CDR1 and CDR2 from the germline V gene are SGHRS and YFSETQ.

CDR3 region: CASSPLSAQEAFF. The CDR3 DNA follows: TGTGCCAGCAGCCCCCTCTCCGCCCAGGAAGCTTTCTTT. The chain carries TRBV6-6 and TRBJ1-1; D is unresolved. CDR3 size: 13 residues. Between the trimmed V and J ends, which lost 6 bases and 8 bases, there was a span of 16 bases. Germline loops: CDR1 MNHNY, CDR2 SVGAGI (reference sequence).

The CDR3 loop is CASRPRGSTGNTIYF. The CDR3, as DNA: TGTGCCAGCAGGCCCAGGGGATCAACTGGAAACACCATATATTTT. This chain connects TRBV3-1 (or the pseudogene TRBV3-2) to TRBJ1-3; TRBD1 might be the D (6 bases). This CDR3 is built from 15 residues. Trimming took 6 bases from V and 2 from J, leaving 14 bases between them. The germline gives CDR1 LGHDT, CDR2 YNNKEL (reference sequence).

The CDR3 loop reads CASSQEWFGPQYF. CDR3 nucleotides: TGTGCCAGCAGCCAAGAATGGTTTGGGCCCCAGTACTTC. This sequence joins TRBV4-2 and TRBJ2-5; D is undetermined. This CDR3 comprises 13 residues. Germline assignment: CDR1 LGHNA and CDR2 YNFKEQ. Trimming pared 0 bases from V and 9 bases from J, leaving 11 bases between.

The chain couples TRBV11-2 to TRBJ1-1; D remains ambiguous. Germline V CDR1 and CDR2: SGHAT, FQNNGV. Trimming left V 5 bases short and J 1 base short, with 11 bases between. The CDR3 extends over 14 amino acids. DNA for the CDR3: TGTGCCAGCAGCCTAGCCTGGGCGAACACTGAAGCTTTCTTT. Amino acid sequence: CASSLAWANTEAFF. Drawing the rest from reference TRBV11-2 and TRBJ1-1, the complete variable domain is EAGVAQSPRYKIIEKRQSVAFWCNPISGHATLYWYQQILGQGPKLLIQFQNNGVVDDSQLPKDRFSAERLKGVDSTLKIQPAKLEDSAVYLCASSLAWANTEAFFGQGTRLTVV.

This clone was seen just once. The chain carries TRBV7-8 and TRBJ2-3; a possible D gene is TRBD2 (5 bases). The germline V gene encodes CDR1 SGHVS and CDR2 FQNEAQ. The CDR3 contains 16 residues. V lost 0 bases and J lost 0, with 10 bases in between. CDR3 in DNA: TGTGCCAGCAGCTTAGCGCGCGGGCTTAGCACAGATACGCAGTATTTT. Amino acids: CASSLARGLSTDTQYF.

This chain links TRBV11-2 with TRBJ1-1; no clear D. Germline V gene sequence: CDR1 SGHAT, CDR2 FQNNGV. The CDR3 is 11 amino acids. Deletions cut 5 bases from V and 3 bases from J, with 4 bases between. CDR3 coding DNA: TGTGCCAGCAGCCCTCACACTGAAGCTTTCTTT. Protein product: CASSPHTEAFF.

V gene TRBV6-5 combines with J gene TRBJ2-7, with 8 bases lining up with TRBD2. This CDR3 is built from 16 residues. After removal of 2 bases from V and 6 bases from J, the junction contained 12 bases not matched to a gene. The germline gives CDR1 MNHEY, CDR2 SVGAGI. CDR3: CASSYGYSRAGVEQYF. CDR3 nucleotides: TGTGCCAGCAGTTACGGCTATAGCCGAGCGGGAGTCGAGCAGTACTTC.

CDR3 coding DNA: TGTGCCAGCAGGGTGGGACAGGGAACATGGACTGAAGCTTTCTTT. Encoded protein: CASRVGQGTWTEAFF. This chain joins TRBV2 and TRBJ1-1; 9 bases are shared with TRBD1. The CDR3 loop spans 15 amino acids. V shed 6 bases, J shed 5 bases, and the junction held 10 bases outside the gene matches. The germline gives CDR1 SNHLY, CDR2 FYNNEI.

V gene TRBV7-9 combines with J gene TRBJ1-4; 8 nucleotides match TRBD1. Germline V CDR1 and CDR2: SEHNR, FQNEAQ (reference sequence). The ends lost 3 bases at V and 8 bases at J; junction bases unmatched: 14. CDR3 length: 17 residues. CDR3 bases: TGTGCCAGCAGCTTCTGGGAAGGACAGGGATTGCAGGAAAAACTGTTTTTT. Its protein product is CASSFWEGQGLQEKLFF.